These T cell receptor beta chains were read from a single sample in a study of early T cells in non-severe SARS-CoV-2 infection. TCRdb re-analysed the 5' RACE reads in MiXCR, keeping a single row per CDR3 protein. Among about 61,000 distinct CDR3 sequences listed, more than 10% were seen once. The sequenced sample was whole blood, obtained at baseline. The receptor source for this set is an adult who was a healthcare worker with PCR-confirmed SARS-CoV-2 infection or an uninfected control (not recorded which). The donor label of this sample is uncertain. The CDR3 runs from the conserved cysteine through the conserved F or W. Each record gives: V gene, clone size, J gene, D gene, CDR3 protein, CDR3 DNA. D genes are given only for firm matches. Only some rows state a clone size, as once, few, many or a class for expanded clones.

V: TRBV6-5; size: .; J: TRBJ1-5; D: .; CDR3: CASRSGGIQTDNQPQHF; DNA: TGTGCCAGCAGATCTGGGGGAATACAGACTGACAATCAGCCCCAGCATTTT
V: TRBV6-5; size: many; J: TRBJ1-2; D: .; CDR3: CASSSAAVGEGDYGYTF; DNA: TGTGCCAGCAGTTCTGCCGCGGTCGGGGAGGGAGACTATGGCTACACCTTC
V: TRBV5-1; size: .; J: TRBJ2-5; D: .; CDR3: CASSLGTRSQETQYF; DNA: TGCGCCAGCAGCTTGGGGACGAGATCACAAGAGACCCAGTACTTC
V: TRBV5-1; size: .; J: TRBJ2-3; D: TRBD2; CDR3: CASGLAGGPTDTQYF; DNA: TGCGCCAGCGGCCTAGCGGGGGGGCCGACAGATACGCAGTATTTT
V: TRBV28; size: many; J: TRBJ1-5; D: .; CDR3: CASSLTLGNQPQHF; DNA: TGTGCCAGCAGTTTGACATTAGGCAATCAGCCCCAGCATTTT
V: TRBV11-3; size: .; J: TRBJ2-3; D: .; CDR3: CASSPGGTDTQYF; DNA: TGTGCCAGCAGCCCCGGGGGCACAGATACGCAGTATTTT
V: TRBV5-1; size: few; J: TRBJ1-1; D: .; CDR3: CASSLNVGANTEAFF; DNA: TGCGCCAGCAGCTTGAATGTAGGGGCGAACACTGAAGCTTTCTTT
V: TRBV24-1; size: .; J: TRBJ2-1; D: .; CDR3: CATSETSTGVIYNEQFF; DNA: TGTGCCACCAGTGAAACATCGACAGGTGTAATCTACAATGAGCAGTTCTTC
V: TRBV2; size: few; J: TRBJ1-2; D: TRBD1; CDR3: CASSEGWRQGHYGYTF; DNA: TGTGCCAGCAGTGAGGGATGGAGACAGGGACACTATGGCTACACCTTC
V: TRBV7-3; size: many; J: TRBJ1-2; D: .; CDR3: CASPGQDANYGYTF; DNA: TGTGCCAGCCCCGGGCAGGATGCTAACTATGGCTACACCTTC
V: TRBV6-6; size: few; J: TRBJ1-2; D: .; CDR3: CASSYSRAGDNYGYTF; DNA: TGTGCCAGCAGTTACTCGAGGGCAGGCGACAACTATGGCTACACCTTC
V: TRBV5-1; size: few; J: TRBJ1-4; D: .; CDR3: CASSLVGAQGEKLFF; DNA: TGCGCCAGCAGCTTGGTTGGGGCTCAGGGTGAAAAACTGTTTTTT
V: TRBV6-6; size: many; J: TRBJ1-2; D: .; CDR3: CASSRRGGDGYTF; DNA: TGTGCCAGCAGCCGCCGGGGGGGCGATGGCTACACCTTC
V: TRBV4-1; size: few; J: TRBJ2-1; D: .; CDR3: CASSQAPSGDLSSYNEQFF; DNA: TGCGCCAGCAGCCAAGCTCCCTCTGGGGACTTGAGCTCCTACAATGAGCAGTTCTTC
V: TRBV6-2/TRBV6-3; size: .; J: TRBJ1-3; D: TRBD1; CDR3: CASSRRGTGVGTTGNTIYF; DNA: TGTGCCAGCAGTCGACGAGGGACAGGGGTTGGTACTACGGGAAACACCATATATTTT
V: TRBV9; size: .; J: TRBJ2-3; D: TRBD2; CDR3: CASSVVAAGGLDTQYF; DNA: TGTGCCAGCAGCGTAGTTGCAGCGGGGGGGTTAGATACGCAGTATTTT
V: TRBV7-2; size: few; J: TRBJ2-3; D: .; CDR3: CASSLTFGTDTQYF; DNA: TGTGCCAGCAGCTTGACTTTTGGCACAGATACGCAGTATTTT
V: TRBV12-3/TRBV12-4; size: few; J: TRBJ2-1; D: TRBD2; CDR3: CASSPPGLAGGLEQFF; DNA: TGTGCCAGCAGTCCTCCGGGACTAGCGGGGGGGCTTGAGCAGTTCTTC
V: TRBV7-9; size: .; J: TRBJ1-2; D: .; CDR3: CASSAQVSYGYTF; DNA: TGTGCCAGCAGCGCTCAGGTCAGCTATGGCTACACCTTC
V: TRBV20-1; size: .; J: TRBJ2-6; D: .; CDR3: CSALNAGPNSGANVLTF; DNA: TGCAGTGCTCTAAACGCGGGACCCAACTCTGGGGCCAACGTCCTGACTTTC
V: TRBV15; size: few; J: TRBJ2-1; D: TRBD1; CDR3: CATSRGTGISSSSYNEQFF; DNA: TGTGCCACCAGCAGAGGGACAGGGATAAGTTCCAGCTCCTACAATGAGCAGTTCTTC
V: TRBV5-1; size: .; J: TRBJ1-1; D: TRBD1; CDR3: CASSSDRGGTEAFF; DNA: TGCGCCAGCAGCTCTGACAGGGGAGGGACTGAAGCTTTCTTT
V: TRBV15; size: many; J: TRBJ2-3; D: TRBD2; CDR3: CATSRGGLSGGTDTQYF; DNA: TGTGCCACCAGCAGAGGCGGACTGAGCGGGGGCACAGATACGCAGTATTTT
V: TRBV18; size: .; J: TRBJ1-1; D: .; CDR3: CASSPGNQLEAFF; DNA: TGTGCCAGCTCACCGGGGAACCAACTTGAAGCTTTCTTT
V: TRBV14; size: many; J: TRBJ2-4; D: .; CDR3: CASSQDRTANIQYF; DNA: TGTGCCAGCAGCCAAGATCGAACAGCAAACATTCAGTACTTC
V: TRBV7-9; size: .; J: TRBJ1-5; D: .; CDR3: CASTTGSGNQPQHF; DNA: TGTGCCAGCACCACCGGGTCTGGCAATCAGCCCCAGCATTTT
V: TRBV20-1; size: .; J: TRBJ2-5; D: TRBD2; CDR3: CSASRSSGGRETQYF; DNA: TGCAGTGCTAGTAGGTCTAGCGGGGGTCGTGAGACCCAGTACTTC
V: TRBV15; size: .; J: TRBJ1-1; D: .; CDR3: CATSGFRGTEAFF; DNA: TGTGCCACCAGCGGATTTAGGGGAACTGAAGCTTTCTTT
V: TRBV5-1; size: many; J: TRBJ2-3; D: TRBD2; CDR3: CASSWASGTSTDTQYF; DNA: TGCGCCAGCAGCTGGGCTAGCGGGACAAGCACAGATACGCAGTATTTT
V: TRBV10-3; size: many; J: TRBJ2-1; D: .; CDR3: CAISDPMTVGEQFF; DNA: TGTGCCATCAGTGACCCTATGACAGTTGGTGAGCAGTTCTTC
V: TRBV7-2; size: many; J: TRBJ2-1; D: TRBD1; CDR3: CASSSGTGWYNEQFF; DNA: TGTGCCAGCAGCTCCGGGACAGGGTGGTACAATGAGCAGTTCTTC
V: TRBV3-1; size: few; J: TRBJ1-4; D: TRBD1; CDR3: CASSAPSGQGYEKLFF; DNA: TGTGCCAGCAGCGCCCCATCGGGACAGGGGTATGAAAAACTGTTTTTT
V: TRBV7-7; size: many; J: TRBJ1-5; D: .; CDR3: CASSLRIDQPQHF; DNA: TGTGCCAGCAGCCTACGCATAGATCAGCCCCAGCATTTT
V: TRBV2; size: .; J: TRBJ1-1; D: .; CDR3: CASRAGLTNTEAFF; DNA: TGTGCCAGCAGGGCGGGACTTACAAACACTGAAGCTTTCTTT
V: TRBV3-1; size: .; J: TRBJ2-2; D: .; CDR3: CASSQIAQGNTGELFF; DNA: TGTGCCAGCAGCCAAATCGCACAGGGGAACACCGGGGAGCTGTTTTTT
V: TRBV25-1; size: few; J: TRBJ2-1; D: .; CDR3: CASSEGNEQFF; DNA: TGTGCCAGCAGTGAGGGGAATGAGCAGTTCTTC
V: TRBV5-1; size: .; J: TRBJ1-6; D: .; CDR3: CASSLEPDQYNSPLHF; DNA: TGCGCCAGCAGCTTGGAGCCAGACCAATATAATTCACCCCTCCACTTT
V: TRBV29-1; size: many; J: TRBJ2-6; D: .; CDR3: CSVKQGTGANVLTF; DNA: TGCAGCGTTAAACAGGGAACTGGGGCCAACGTCCTGACTTTC
V: TRBV4-2; size: .; J: TRBJ2-1; D: TRBD2; CDR3: CASSQTRTSGGDGEQFF; DNA: TGTGCCAGCAGCCAGACGCGGACTAGCGGGGGGGATGGTGAGCAGTTCTTC
V: TRBV7-9; size: .; J: TRBJ2-3; D: .; CDR3: CASSDKRAHPDTQYF; DNA: TGTGCCAGCAGCGATAAAAGGGCCCATCCCGATACGCAGTATTTT